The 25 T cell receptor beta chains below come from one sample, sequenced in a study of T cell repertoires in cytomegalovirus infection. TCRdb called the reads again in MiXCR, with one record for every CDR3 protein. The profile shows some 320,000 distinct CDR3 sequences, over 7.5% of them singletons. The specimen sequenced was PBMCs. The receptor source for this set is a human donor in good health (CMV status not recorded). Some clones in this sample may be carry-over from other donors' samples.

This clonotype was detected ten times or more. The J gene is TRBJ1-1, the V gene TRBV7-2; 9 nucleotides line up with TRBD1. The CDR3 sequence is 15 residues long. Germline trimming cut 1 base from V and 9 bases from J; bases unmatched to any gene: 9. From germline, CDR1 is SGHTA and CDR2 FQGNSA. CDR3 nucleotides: TGTGCCAGCAGCTTAGGCAGTCGGACAGGGGCAAAAGCTTTCTTT. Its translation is CASSLGSRTGAKAFF.

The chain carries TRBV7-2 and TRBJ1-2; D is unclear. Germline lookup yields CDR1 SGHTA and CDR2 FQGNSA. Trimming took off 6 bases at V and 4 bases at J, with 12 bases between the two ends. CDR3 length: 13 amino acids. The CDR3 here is CASSRNGVYGYTF. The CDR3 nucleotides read TGTGCCAGCAGTAGGAACGGAGTCTATGGCTACACCTTC.

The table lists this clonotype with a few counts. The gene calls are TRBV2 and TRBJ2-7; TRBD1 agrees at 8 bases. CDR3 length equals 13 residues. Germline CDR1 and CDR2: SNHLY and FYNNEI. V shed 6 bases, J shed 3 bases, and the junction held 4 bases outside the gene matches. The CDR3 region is CASRRQGIYEQYF. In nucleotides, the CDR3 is TGTGCCAGCAGACGACAGGGGATCTACGAGCAGTACTTC.

CDR3 sequence: CASTATGTGANQPQHF. In DNA form, the CDR3 reads TGTGCCAGCACCGCTACCGGGACAGGGGCCAATCAGCCCCAGCATTTT. The rearrangement uses TRBV12-3 or TRBV12-4 and TRBJ1-5; 10 bases align to TRBD1. Trimming took 7 bases from V and 3 from J; bases not matched to a gene: 9. The length of the CDR3 is 16 residues.

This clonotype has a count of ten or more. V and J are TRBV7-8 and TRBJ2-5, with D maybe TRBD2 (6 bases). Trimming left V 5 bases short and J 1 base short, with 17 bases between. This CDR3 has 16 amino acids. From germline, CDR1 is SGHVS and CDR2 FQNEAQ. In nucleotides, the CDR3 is TGTGCCAGCAGCCCCCGGAGGGATAAGCCCCAAGAGACCCAGTACTTC. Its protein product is CASSPRRDKPQETQYF.

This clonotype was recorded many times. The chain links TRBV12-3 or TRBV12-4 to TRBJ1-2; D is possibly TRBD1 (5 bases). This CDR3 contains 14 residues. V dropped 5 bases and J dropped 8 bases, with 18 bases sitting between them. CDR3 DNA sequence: TGTGCCAGCAGTCATCGACAGCCCCCGGCAGGCTACACCTTC. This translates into CASSHRQPPAGYTF.

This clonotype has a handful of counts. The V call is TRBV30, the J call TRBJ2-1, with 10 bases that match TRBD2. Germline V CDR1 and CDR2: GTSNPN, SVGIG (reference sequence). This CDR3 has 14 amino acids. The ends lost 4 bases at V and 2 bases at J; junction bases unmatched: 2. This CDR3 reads CAWTSGGPYNEQFF. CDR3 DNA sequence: TGTGCCTGGACTAGCGGGGGCCCCTACAATGAGCAGTTCTTC.

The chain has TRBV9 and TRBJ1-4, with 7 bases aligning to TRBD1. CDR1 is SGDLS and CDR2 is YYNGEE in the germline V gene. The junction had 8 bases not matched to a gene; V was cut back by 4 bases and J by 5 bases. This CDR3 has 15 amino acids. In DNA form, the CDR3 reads TGTGCCAGCAGCCGACAGGGCAAGGGGAATGAAAAACTGTTTTTT. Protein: CASSRQGKGNEKLFF. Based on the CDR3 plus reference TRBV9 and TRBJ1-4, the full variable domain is DSGVTQTPKHLITATGQRVTLRCSPRSGDLSVYWYQQSLDQGLQFLIQYYNGEERAKGNILERFSAQQFPDLHSELNLSSLELGDSALYFCASSRQGKGNEKLFFGSGTQLSVL.

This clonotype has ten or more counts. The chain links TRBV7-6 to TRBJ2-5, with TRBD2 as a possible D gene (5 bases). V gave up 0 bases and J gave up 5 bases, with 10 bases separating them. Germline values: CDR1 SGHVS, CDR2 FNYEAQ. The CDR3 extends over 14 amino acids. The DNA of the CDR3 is TGTGCCAGCAGCTTAGCGGCGGGCGCGGAGACCCAGTACTTC. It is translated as CASSLAAGAETQYF.

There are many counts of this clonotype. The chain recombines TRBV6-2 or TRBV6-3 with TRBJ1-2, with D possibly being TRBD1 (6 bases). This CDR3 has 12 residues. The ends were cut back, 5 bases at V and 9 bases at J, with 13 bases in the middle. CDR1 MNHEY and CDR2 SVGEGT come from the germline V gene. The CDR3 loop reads CASSPDSSSYTF. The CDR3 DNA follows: TGTGCCAGCAGTCCGGACAGCTCCAGCTACACCTTC.

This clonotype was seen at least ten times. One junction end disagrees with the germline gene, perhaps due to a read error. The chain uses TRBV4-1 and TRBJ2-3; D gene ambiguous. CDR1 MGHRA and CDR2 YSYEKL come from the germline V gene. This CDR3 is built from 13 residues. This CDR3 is CASSPLGTDTQYF. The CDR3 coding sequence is TGTGCCAGCAGCCCTCTGGGCACAGATACGCAGTATTTT.

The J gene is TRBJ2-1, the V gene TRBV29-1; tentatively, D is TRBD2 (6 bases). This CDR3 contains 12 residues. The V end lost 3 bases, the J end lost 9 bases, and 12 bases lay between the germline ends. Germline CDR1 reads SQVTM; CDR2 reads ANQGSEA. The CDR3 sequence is CSVDAGTGEQFF. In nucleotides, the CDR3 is TGCAGCGTTGACGCGGGGACGGGTGAGCAGTTCTTC.

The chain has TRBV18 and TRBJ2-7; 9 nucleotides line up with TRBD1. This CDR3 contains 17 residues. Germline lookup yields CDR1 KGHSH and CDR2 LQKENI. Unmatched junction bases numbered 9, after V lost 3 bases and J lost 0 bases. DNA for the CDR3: TGTGCCAGCTCACCGAGGGCGACAGGGGGTACCTCCTACGAGCAGTACTTC. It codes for CASSPRATGGTSYEQYF.

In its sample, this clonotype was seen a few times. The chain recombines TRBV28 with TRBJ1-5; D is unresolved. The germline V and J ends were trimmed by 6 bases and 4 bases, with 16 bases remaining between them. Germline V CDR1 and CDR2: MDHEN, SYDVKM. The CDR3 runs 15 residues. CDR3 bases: TGTGCCAGCAGCCTTACAGCGGGCTTTAATCAGCCCCAGCATTTT. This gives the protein CASSLTAGFNQPQHF.

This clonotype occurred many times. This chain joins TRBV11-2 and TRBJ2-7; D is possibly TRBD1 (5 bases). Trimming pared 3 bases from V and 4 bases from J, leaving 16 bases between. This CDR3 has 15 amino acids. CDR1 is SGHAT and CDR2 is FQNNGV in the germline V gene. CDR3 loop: CASSFLQVKAYEQYF. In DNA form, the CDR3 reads TGTGCCAGCAGCTTCCTACAGGTAAAGGCATACGAGCAGTACTTC.

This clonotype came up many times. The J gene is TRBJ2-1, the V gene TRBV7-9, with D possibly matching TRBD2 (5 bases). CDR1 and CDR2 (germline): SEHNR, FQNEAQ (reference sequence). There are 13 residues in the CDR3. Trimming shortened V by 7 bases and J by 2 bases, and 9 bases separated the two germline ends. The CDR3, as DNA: TGTGCCAGCACCGGGAACCCCTACAATGAGCAGTTCTTC. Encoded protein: CASTGNPYNEQFF.

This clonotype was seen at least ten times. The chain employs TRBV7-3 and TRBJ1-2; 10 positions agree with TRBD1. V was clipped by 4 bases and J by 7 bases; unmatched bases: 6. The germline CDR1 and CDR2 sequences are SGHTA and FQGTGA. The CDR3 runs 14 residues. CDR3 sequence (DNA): TGTGCCAGCAGCTCACGACAGGGGGCTGTTGGCTACACCTTC. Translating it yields CASSSRQGAVGYTF.

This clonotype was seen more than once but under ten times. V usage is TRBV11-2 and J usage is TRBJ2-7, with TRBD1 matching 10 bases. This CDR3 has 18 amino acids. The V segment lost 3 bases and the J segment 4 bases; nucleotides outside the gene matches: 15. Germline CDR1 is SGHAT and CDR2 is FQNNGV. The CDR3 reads CASSLNWGWGQGHYEQYF. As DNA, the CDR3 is TGTGCCAGCAGCTTGAATTGGGGCTGGGGACAGGGGCATTACGAGCAGTACTTC.

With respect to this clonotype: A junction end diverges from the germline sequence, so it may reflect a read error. Here the CDR3 reads CASRTGYRGLDF. The CDR3 bases are TGTGCCAGCAGGACGGGATACAGGGGCCTGGATTTT. The chain uses TRBV28 and TRBJ2-3; TRBD1 matches 7 bases. Germline lookup yields CDR1 MDHEN and CDR2 SYDVKM. The CDR3 consists of 12 residues.

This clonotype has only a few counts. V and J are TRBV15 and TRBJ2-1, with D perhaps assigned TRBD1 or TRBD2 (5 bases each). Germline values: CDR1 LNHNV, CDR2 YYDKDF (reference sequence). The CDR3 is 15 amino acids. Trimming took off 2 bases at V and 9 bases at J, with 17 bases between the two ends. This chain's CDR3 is CATSRTGRDGTEQFF. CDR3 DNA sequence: TGTGCCACCAGCAGAACGGGGCGCGACGGCACTGAGCAGTTCTTC.

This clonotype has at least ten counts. The CDR3 loop is CASSPARGPTYEQYF. Written as DNA, the CDR3 is TGTGCCAGCAGTCCAGCCAGGGGGCCGACCTACGAGCAGTACTTC. The chain recombines TRBV11-2 with TRBJ2-7, with TRBD1 matching 8 bases. The length of the CDR3 is 15 residues. Unmatched junction bases numbered 9, after V lost 6 bases and J lost 2 bases. In germline, CDR1 is SGHAT, CDR2 FQNNGV.

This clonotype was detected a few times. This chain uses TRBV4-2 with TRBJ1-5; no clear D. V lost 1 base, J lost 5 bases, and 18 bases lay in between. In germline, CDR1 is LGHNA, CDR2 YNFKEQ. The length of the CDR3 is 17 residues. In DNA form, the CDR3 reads TGTGCCAGCAGCCAAGGACACCCCGTGGTTCCCTATCAGCCCCAGCATTTT. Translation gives CASSQGHPVVPYQPQHF.

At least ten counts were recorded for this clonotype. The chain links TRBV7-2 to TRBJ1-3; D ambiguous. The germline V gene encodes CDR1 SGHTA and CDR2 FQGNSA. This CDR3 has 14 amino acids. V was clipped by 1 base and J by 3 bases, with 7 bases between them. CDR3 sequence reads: CASSLGAVGNTIYF. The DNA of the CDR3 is TGTGCCAGCAGCTTAGGGGCAGTTGGAAACACCATATATTTT.

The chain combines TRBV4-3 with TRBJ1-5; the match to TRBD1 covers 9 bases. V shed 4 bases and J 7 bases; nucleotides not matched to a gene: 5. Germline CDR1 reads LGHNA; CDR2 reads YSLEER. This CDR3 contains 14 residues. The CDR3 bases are TGCGCCAGCAGCCTCCGGACAGGGGAACAGCCCCAGCATTTT. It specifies CASSLRTGEQPQHF.

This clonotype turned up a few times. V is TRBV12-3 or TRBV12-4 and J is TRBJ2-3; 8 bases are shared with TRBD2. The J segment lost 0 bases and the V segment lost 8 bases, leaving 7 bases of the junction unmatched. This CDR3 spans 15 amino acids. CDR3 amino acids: CASAGAGASTDTQYF. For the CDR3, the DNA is TGTGCCAGCGCGGGAGCGGGAGCGAGCACAGATACGCAGTATTTT.